This TCR beta chain was recovered during a study of CD8 T cells in Susac syndrome. Findings and caveats of the study: It was acknowledged by the study that relatively few individuals were included in its TCR sequencing and HLA analysis.

From blood CD8+ and CD4+ T cells, TCR beta sequences were generated. Negative isolation was applied to CD8+ and CD4+ T cells, and FACS enrichment was applied to TEMRA cells. This CDR3 is built from 13 residues. Germline CDR1 reads SGHNT; CDR2 reads YYREEE (reference sequence). The V segment lost 6 bases and the J segment 9 bases; nucleotides outside the gene matches: 6. This clonotype was picked up one time. The antigen is not known. cDNA came from around 0.54 to 1 ug RNA primed by random hexamers. Each CDR3 protein gets one entry after TCRdb re-called the immunoSEQ multiplex PCR reads with MiXCR. The repertoire holds approximately 190,000 distinct CDR3 sequences, approximately 93% seen once, with 0.1% to 0.12% in the top ten.

The sample taken for sequencing was CD4+ T cells from PBMCs. The chain uses TRBV5-4 and TRBJ1-6; TRBD1 matches 7 bases. This receptor was obtained from a human donor in good health. CDR3: CASKRQGPSPLHF. DNA of the CDR3: TGTGCCAGCAAAAGACAGGGACCTTCACCCCTCCACTTT.